The sequence of this T cell receptor (beta chain) was determined in a study of vaccination effects on CD4 cells after COVID-19. Broader study findings: Marked clonal contraction of both clone types appeared late after vaccination.

V was trimmed by 7 bases and J by 0 bases, leaving 5 bases between them. The germline V gene encodes CDR1 MNHEY and CDR2 SVGAGI. The CDR3 loop spans 12 amino acids. About this clone itself: Its specificity is not known.

Before sequencing, viral peptide pools were used by the ViraFEST assay to expand antigen-specific CD4+ T cells. At the end of 9 to 11 days of culture, CD4+ T cells were isolated. Having tested negative for nucleocapsid antibodies, the vaccine recipients showed no prior SARS-CoV-2 infection. In the cultures, half the medium was exchanged for IL-2 medium on days 3 and 7. Measured with immunoSEQ multiplex PCR; TCRdb has only the in-frame clones, and not every one. The sample lists some 60,000 clones; roughly three quarters were seen once. The clonotype originates from a human donor who received a COVID-19 vaccine. The gene calls are TRBV6-5 and TRBJ2-3; D remains unclear. This specimen was CD4+ T cells from PBMCs cultured with HCoV-NL63 spike peptides, taken before COVID-19 vaccination. Written as DNA, the CDR3 is TGTGCCAGCACCGGGAGCACAGATACGCAGTATTTT. It translates to CASTGSTDTQYF.